This TCR beta chain was identified in a study of blood T cell repertoires in COVID-19. About the research overall: From the United States, Italy and Spain came samples of acute and convalescent COVID-19. T cells, B-cell-depleted T cells, or PBMCs supplied cDNA or gDNA.

Followed longitudinally, the Seattle patients had been enrolled during active infection. Original methodology: Cell counts per sample came from amplifying reference gene primers. Clones were read by immunoSEQ multiplex PCR, and TCRdb kept only the in-frame ones, dropping some. V, J and clone size are taken as reported in that table, and D and trimming were inferred from the DNA itself. This sample has about 60,000 clones; 84% occur once, and the top ten carry about 15%. This clonotype was sampled from a man in his sixties with COVID-19, enrolled during active disease. Sequenced sample: peripheral blood.

CDR3 nucleotide sequence: TGCAGTGCCATTAATGAAAAACTGTTTTTT. Its translation is CSAINEKLFF. The V call is TRBV20-1, the J call TRBJ1-4; no reliable D call. This CDR3 contains 10 residues. V lost 6 bases to trimming and J lost 4 bases, with 3 bases between them. Germline CDR1 and CDR2: DFQATT and SNEGSKA (reference sequence).